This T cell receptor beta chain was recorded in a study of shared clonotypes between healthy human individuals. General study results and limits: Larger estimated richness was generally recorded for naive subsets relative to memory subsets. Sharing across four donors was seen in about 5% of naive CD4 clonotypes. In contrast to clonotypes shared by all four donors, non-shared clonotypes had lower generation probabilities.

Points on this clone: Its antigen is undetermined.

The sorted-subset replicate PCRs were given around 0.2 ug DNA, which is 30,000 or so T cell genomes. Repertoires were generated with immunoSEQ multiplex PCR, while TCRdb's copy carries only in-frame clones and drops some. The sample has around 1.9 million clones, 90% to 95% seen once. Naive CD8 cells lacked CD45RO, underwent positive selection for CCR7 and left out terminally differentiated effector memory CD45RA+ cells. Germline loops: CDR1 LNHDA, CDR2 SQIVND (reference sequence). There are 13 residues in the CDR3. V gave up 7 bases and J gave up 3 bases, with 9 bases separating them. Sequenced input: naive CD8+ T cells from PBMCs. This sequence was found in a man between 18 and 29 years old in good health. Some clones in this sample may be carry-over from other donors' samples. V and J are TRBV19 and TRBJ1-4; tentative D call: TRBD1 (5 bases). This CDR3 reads CASMGVSNEKLFF. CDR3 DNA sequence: TGTGCCAGTATGGGGGTATCTAATGAAAAACTGTTTTTT.